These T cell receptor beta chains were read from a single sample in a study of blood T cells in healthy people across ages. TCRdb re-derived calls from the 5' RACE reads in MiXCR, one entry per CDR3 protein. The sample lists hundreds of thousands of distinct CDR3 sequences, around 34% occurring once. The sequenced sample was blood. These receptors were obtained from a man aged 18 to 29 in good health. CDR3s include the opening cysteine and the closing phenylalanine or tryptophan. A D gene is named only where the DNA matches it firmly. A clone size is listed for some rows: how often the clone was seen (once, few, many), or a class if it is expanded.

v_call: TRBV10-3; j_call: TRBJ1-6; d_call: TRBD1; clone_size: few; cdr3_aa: CAIRQGDSPLHF; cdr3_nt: TGTGCCATTAGACAGGGCGATTCACCCCTCCACTTT
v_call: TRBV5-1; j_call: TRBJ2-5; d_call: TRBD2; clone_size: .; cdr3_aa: CASSDGALAGGLVETQYF; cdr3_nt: TGCGCCAGCAGCGATGGAGCTCTAGCGGGGGGGCTAGTTGAGACCCAGTACTTC
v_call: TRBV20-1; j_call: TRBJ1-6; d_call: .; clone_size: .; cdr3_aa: CSARGARSDSPLHF; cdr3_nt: TGCAGTGCTAGAGGGGCCCGTTCCGATTCACCCCTCCACTTT
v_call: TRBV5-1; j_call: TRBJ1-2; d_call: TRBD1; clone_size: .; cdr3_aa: CASSRQGEDDYTF; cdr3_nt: TGCGCCAGCAGCAGGCAGGGGGAGGATGACTACACCTTC
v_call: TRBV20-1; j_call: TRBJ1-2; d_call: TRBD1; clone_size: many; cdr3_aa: CSATRQGDADGYTF; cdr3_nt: TGCAGTGCTACCCGACAGGGGGACGCCGATGGCTACACCTTC
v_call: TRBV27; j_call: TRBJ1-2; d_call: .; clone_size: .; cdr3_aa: CASKTGPYGYTF; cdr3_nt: TGTGCCAGCAAAACCGGCCCCTATGGCTACACCTTC
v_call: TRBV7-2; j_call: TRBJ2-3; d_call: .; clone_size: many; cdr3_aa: CASSSYPEDTQYF; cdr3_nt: TGTGCCAGCAGCTCCTATCCGGAAGATACGCAGTATTTT
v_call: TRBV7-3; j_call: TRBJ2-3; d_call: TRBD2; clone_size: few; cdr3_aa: CASSRDSGGDTQYF; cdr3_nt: TGTGCCAGCAGCCGTGACTCGGGAGGTGATACGCAGTATTTT
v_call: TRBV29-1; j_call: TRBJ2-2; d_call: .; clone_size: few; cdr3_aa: CSVDERTNTGELFF; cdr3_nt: TGCAGCGTTGATGAACGGACGAACACCGGGGAGCTGTTTTTT
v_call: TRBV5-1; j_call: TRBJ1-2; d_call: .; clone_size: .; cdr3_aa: CASSSGIADGYTF; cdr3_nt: TGCGCCAGCAGTAGTGGGATTGCTGATGGCTACACCTTC
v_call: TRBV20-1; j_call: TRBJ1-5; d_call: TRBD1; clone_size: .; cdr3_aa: CSARGDRGGNQPQHF; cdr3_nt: TGCAGTGCTAGAGGGGACAGGGGTGGTAATCAGCCCCAGCATTTT
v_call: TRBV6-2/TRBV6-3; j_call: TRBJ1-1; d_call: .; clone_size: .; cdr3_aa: CASTALEHTEAFF; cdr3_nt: TGTGCCAGCACCGCCCTGGAGCACACTGAAGCTTTCTTT
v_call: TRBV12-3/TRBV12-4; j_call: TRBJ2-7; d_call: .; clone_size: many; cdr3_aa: CASSPSGGGYYEQYF; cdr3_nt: TGTGCCAGCAGCCCCAGTGGCGGGGGCTACTACGAGCAGTACTTC
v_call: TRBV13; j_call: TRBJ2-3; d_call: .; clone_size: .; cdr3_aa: CAGSLEFDTQYF; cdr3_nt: TGTGCCGGCAGCTTAGAGTTCGATACGCAGTATTTT
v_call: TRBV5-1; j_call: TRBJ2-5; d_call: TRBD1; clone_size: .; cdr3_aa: CASRSTGAQNNEQYF; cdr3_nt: TGCGCCAGCAGGAGCACAGGGGCCCAAAACAATGAGCAGTACTTC
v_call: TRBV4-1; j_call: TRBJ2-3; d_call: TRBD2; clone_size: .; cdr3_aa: CASSQQLAGGPADTQYF; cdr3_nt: TGCGCCAGCAGCCAGCAGCTAGCGGGAGGGCCAGCAGATACGCAGTATTTT
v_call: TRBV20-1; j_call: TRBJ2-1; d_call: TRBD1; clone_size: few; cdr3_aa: CSARGQGAHDEQFF; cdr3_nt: TGCAGTGCTAGAGGGCAGGGGGCGCATGATGAGCAGTTCTTC
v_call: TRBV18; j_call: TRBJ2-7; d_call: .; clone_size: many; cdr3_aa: CASSSSRDTYEQYF; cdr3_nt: TGTGCCAGCTCTTCGTCCCGGGATACCTACGAGCAGTACTTC
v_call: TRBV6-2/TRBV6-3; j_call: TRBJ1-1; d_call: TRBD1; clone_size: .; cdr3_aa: CASSYSEDRGTEAFF; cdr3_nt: TGTGCCAGCAGTTACTCGGAGGACAGGGGCACTGAAGCTTTCTTT
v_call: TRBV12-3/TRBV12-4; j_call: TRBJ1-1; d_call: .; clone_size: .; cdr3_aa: CALSAIPNTEAFF; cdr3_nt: TGTGCTTTATCGGCGATCCCGAACACTGAAGCTTTCTTT
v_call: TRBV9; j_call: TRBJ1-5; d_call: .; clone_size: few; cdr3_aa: CASSAGGDYSNQPQHF; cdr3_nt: TGTGCCAGCAGCGCCGGGGGGGACTATAGCAATCAGCCCCAGCATTTT
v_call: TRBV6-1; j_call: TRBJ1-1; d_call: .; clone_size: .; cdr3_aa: CASSELWTLNTEAFF; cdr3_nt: TGTGCCAGCAGTGAACTCTGGACATTGAACACTGAAGCTTTCTTT
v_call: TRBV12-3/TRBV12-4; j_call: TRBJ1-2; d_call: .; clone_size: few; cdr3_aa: CASNPQGSGYGYTF; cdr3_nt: TGTGCCAGCAACCCCCAGGGAAGCGGCTATGGCTACACCTTC